Below, 2 T cell receptor beta chains from the same sample are listed, as sequenced in a study of blood T cell repertoires in COVID-19. Generated by immunoSEQ multiplex PCR, the TCRdb table keeps only in-frame clones and is missing some. The sample lists roughly 90,000 clones; under 90% were seen once. Material: peripheral blood. Source of these receptors: a human donor with active COVID-19. The donor label of this sample is uncertain.

This clone has more than one count but fewer than ten. The chain has TRBV7-6 and TRBJ1-1; 12 bases line up with TRBD1. The ends lost 5 bases at V and 5 bases at J; junction bases unmatched: 15. This CDR3 has 18 amino acids. Germline values: CDR1 SGHVS, CDR2 FNYEAQ. CDR3 sequence (DNA): TGTGCCAGCAGCCTCGAGCGGGACAGGGGGCTGGAGCTGACTGAAGCTTTCTTT. The encoded protein is CASSLERDRGLELTEAFF.

The chain has TRBV3-1 (or the pseudogene TRBV3-2) and TRBJ2-3, with D tentatively TRBD2 (5 bases). Germline V lookup: CDR1 LGHDT, CDR2 YNNKEL (reference sequence). Trimming took off 0 bases at V and 9 bases at J, with 13 bases between the two ends. The CDR3 has 14 residues. Written as DNA, the CDR3 is TGTGCCAGCAGCCAAGACCACGAGGGTTTGACGCAGTATTTT. It yields the protein CASSQDHEGLTQYF.